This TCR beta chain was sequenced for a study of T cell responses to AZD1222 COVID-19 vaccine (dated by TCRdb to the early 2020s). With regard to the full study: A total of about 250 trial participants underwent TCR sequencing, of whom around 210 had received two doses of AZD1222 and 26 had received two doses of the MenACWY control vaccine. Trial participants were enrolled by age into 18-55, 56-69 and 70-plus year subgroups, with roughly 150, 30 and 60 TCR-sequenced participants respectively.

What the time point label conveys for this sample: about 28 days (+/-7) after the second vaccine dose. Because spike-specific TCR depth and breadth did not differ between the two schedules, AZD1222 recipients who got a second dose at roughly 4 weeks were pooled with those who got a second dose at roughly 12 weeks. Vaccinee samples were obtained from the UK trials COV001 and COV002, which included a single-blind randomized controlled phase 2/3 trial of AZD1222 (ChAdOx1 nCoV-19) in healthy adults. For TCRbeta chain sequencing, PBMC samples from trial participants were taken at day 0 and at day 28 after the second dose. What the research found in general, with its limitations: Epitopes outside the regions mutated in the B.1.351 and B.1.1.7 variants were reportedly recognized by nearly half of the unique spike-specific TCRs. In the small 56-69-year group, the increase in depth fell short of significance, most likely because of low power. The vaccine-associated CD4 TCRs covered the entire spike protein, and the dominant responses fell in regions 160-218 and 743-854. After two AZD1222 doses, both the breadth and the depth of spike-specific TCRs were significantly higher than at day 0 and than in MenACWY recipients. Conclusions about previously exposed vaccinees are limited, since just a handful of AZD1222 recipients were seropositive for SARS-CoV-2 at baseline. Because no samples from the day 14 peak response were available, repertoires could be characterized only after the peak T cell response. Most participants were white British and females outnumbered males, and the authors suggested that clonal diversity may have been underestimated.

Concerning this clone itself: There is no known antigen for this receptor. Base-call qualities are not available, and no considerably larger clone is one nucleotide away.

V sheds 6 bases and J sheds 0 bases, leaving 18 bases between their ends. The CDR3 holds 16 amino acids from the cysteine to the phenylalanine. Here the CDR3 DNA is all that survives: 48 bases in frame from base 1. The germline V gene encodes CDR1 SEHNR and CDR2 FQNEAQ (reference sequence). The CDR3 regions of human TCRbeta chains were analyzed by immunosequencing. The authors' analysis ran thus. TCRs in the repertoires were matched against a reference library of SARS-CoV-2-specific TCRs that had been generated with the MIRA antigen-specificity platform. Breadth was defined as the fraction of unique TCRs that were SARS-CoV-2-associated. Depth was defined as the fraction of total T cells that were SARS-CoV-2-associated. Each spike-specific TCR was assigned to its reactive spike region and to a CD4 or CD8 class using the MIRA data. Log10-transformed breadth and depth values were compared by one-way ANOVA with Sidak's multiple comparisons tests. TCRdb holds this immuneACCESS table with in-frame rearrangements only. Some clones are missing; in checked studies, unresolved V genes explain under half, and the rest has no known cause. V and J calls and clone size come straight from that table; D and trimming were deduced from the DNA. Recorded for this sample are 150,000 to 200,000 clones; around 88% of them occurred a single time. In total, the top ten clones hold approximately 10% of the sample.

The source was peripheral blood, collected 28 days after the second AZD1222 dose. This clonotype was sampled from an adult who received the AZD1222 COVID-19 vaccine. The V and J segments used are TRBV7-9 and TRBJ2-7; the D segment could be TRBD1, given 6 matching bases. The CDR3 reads CASSWRSGHSSYEQYF. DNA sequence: TGTGCCAGCAGTTGGCGTTCGGGACATTCCTCCTACGAGCAGTACTTC.